This TCR beta chain appears in the sequencing data of a study of blood T cell repertoires in COVID-19. In the study's own analysis: Reference gene primer amplification gave nucleated cell count estimates. Repertoires were generated with immunoSEQ multiplex PCR, while TCRdb's copy carries only in-frame clones and drops some. V, J and clone size derive from that table, while D and trimming were established from the DNA sequence. This sample has 160,000 or so clones, with around 74% found just once. The receptor comes from a woman aged 55-69 years with COVID-19, enrolled during active disease. The sequenced material came from peripheral blood.

CDR3 sequence: CASSLYDRGNQPQHF. In nucleotides, the CDR3 is TGTGCCAGCAGCTTATACGACAGGGGCAATCAGCCCCAGCATTTT. The chain links TRBV7-6 to TRBJ1-5, with 7 bases fitting TRBD1. The CDR3 loop spans 15 amino acids. V shed 2 bases, J shed 2 bases, and the junction held 3 bases outside the gene matches. Germline V lookup: CDR1 SGHVS, CDR2 FNYEAQ.